The clone carrying this T cell receptor (beta chain) has at least ten counts. What it binds is not known. The source of the sample is a study of T cells in Graves' hyperthyroidism and ophthalmopathy. Study conclusions and caveats: Ophthalmopathy onset followed model prediction by a median about six months. Most thyroid clonotypes expanded above 0.001 were also detected in blood.

The CDR3 has 12 residues. From germline, CDR1 is SGHVS and CDR2 FQNEAQ. Trimming removed 7 bases at V and 6 bases at J, with 13 bases between. Template material for amplifying TCR beta CDR3 regions consisted of RNA transcripts. Using the HTBI primer set, a first-round RT-PCR was run on the TCR CDR3. TCRdb re-called the multiplex PCR reads with MiXCR, one entry per CDR3 protein. This sample has under 400,000 distinct CDR3 sequences, with about 20% found just once. The chain couples TRBV7-8 to TRBJ2-7; D gene uncertain. Source material: blood. This TCR derives from a woman aged 50 to 65 with Graves' hyperthyroidism. CDR3 in amino acids: CASTRSLGEQYF. CDR3 coding DNA: TGTGCCAGCACCCGGAGTCTAGGCGAGCAGTACTTC.